This T cell receptor beta chain was sequenced in a study of blood T cell repertoires in COVID-19. This CDR3 region has 13 residues. The V gene lost 3 bases and the J gene lost 3 bases, with 8 bases spanning the gap. Germline V gene data show CDR1 as SNHLY and CDR2 as FYNNEI. Using immunoSEQ multiplex PCR, the repertoire was profiled, and TCRdb retains in-frame clones only, with some absent. The sample has approximately 290,000 clones, approximately 86% seen once; the top ten hold 0.87%. V gene TRBV2 combines with J gene TRBJ1-2; D unclear. Sequencing was done on a sample of peripheral blood. The origin of this receptor is a human donor with COVID-19, enrolled during active disease. The donor label of this sample is uncertain. In nucleotides, the CDR3 is TGTGCCAGCAGTGAGAGGAGGGACTATGGCTACACCTTC. Translating gives CASSERRDYGYTF.